The 4 T cell receptor beta chains presented below share a single source sample, sequenced in a study of blood T cell repertoires in COVID-19. Only in-frame clones appear in the TCRdb table, and some are missing; sequencing was by immunoSEQ multiplex PCR. The profile shows more than 60,000 clones, around 72% of them singletons. Sequenced: peripheral blood. The receptors here all came from a human donor with acute or convalescent COVID-19. The donor label of this sample is uncertain.

The chain has TRBV30 and TRBJ2-7; 9 bases are shared with TRBD2. The germline V gene encodes CDR1 GTSNPN and CDR2 SVGIG (reference sequence). V gave up 1 base and J gave up 2 bases; unmatched junction bases: 0. This CDR3 has 13 residues. CDR3 in DNA: TGTGCCTGGAGTGCTAGCGGGACCTACGAGCAGTACTTC. Protein: CAWSASGTYEQYF.

This clone was detected only a few times. The V gene is TRBV19, the J gene TRBJ1-5; tentatively, D is TRBD1 (5 bases). The germline CDR1 and CDR2 sequences are LNHDA and SQIVND (reference sequence). The V end lost 3 bases, the J end lost 5 bases, and 17 bases lay between the germline ends. CDR3 size: 16 residues. The CDR3 region has the DNA TGTGCCAGTAGTATGGGTCAGGGTCAGGCCCATCAGCCCCAGCATTTT. Amino acid sequence: CASSMGQGQAHQPQHF.

The CDR3 is CASSPGTGGYYSNQPQHF. The CDR3 nucleotides are TGTGCCAGCAGCCCCGGGACAGGGGGGTATTATAGCAATCAGCCCCAGCATTTT. The chain links TRBV27 to TRBJ1-5; 11 positions match TRBD1. This CDR3 has 18 residues. CDR1 is MNHEY and CDR2 is SMNVEV in the germline V gene (reference sequence). Trimming at V came to 6 bases and at J to 0 bases, leaving 10 bases not matched to a gene.

The rearrangement links TRBV11-3 to TRBJ2-7; 10 bases agree with TRBD2. Germline CDR1 SGHNT, CDR2 YENEEA. The CDR3 sequence is 15 residues long. Germline trimming cut 4 bases from V and 2 bases from J; bases unmatched to any gene: 5. CDR3 bases: TGTGCCAGCAGCTCGCAAGCGGGAGGGGCCTACGAGCAGTACTTC. This codes for CASSSQAGGAYEQYF.